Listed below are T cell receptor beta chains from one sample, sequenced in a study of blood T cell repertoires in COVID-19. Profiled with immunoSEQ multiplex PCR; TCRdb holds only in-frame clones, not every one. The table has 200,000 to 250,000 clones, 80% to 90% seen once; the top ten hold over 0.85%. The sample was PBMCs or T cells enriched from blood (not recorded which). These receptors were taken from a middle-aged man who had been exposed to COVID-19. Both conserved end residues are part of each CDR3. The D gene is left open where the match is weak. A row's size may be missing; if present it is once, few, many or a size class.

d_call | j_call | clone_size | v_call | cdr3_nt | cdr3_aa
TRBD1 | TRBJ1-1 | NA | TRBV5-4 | TGTGCCAGCAGCTTGACAGGGGCTGAAGCTTTCTTT | CASSLTGAEAFF
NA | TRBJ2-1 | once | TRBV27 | TGTGCCAGCAGTTTGGCCAGAAACAATGAGCAGTTCTTC | CASSLARNNEQFF
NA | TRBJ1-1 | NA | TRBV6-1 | TGTGCCAGCAGTAATACAGATATTGAAGCTTTCTTT | CASSNTDIEAFF
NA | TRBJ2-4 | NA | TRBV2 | TGTGCCAGCAGTGAACGGGGGTTCGGAGGGCTAGCCAAAAACATTCAGTACTTC | CASSERGFGGLAKNIQYF
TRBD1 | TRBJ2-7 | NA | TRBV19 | TGTGCCAGTAGTCCGAAATTGGACAGGGTCCACGAGCAGTACTTC | CASSPKLDRVHEQYF
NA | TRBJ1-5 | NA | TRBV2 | TGTGCCAGCAGTGTCGGGTTCATGGGGGCCCCCAATCAGCCCCAGCATTTT | CASSVGFMGAPNQPQHF
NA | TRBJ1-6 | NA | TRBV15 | TGTGCCACCAGCGACGTCCTCGGGGTACAGAATAATTCACCCCTCCACTTT | CATSDVLGVQNNSPLHF
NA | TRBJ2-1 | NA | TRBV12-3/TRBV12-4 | TGTGCCAGCAGTTTAGCCAGGATGAATGAGCAGTTCTTC | CASSLARMNEQFF
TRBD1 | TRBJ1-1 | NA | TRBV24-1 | TGTGCCACCAGGGGACAGCTGAACACTGAAGCTTTCTTT | CATRGQLNTEAFF
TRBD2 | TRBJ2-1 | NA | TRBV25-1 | TGTGCCAGCACGGTAGCGGGGGGGACCAATGAGCAGTTCTTC | CASTVAGGTNEQFF
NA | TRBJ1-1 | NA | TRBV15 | TGTGCCACCAGCAGAGATGGAGTTGTGGCTTTCTTT | CATSRDGVVAFF
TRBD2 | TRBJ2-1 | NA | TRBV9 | TGTGCCAGCACCCCATGGGGTAGCGGGGCGAACAATGAGCAGTTCTTC | CASTPWGSGANNEQFF
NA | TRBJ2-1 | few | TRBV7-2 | TGTGCCAGCAGCTCCGCCAGGGGTAATGAGCAGTTCTTC | CASSSARGNEQFF
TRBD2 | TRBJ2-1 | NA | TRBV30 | TGTGCCTGGAGTGTACAAGGTAGCGGGAACCGGTTCTTC | CAWSVQGSGNRFF
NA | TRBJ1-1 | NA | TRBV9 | TGTGCCAGCAGCCCCGGGTGGGGAGCGAAAACTTTCTTT | CASSPGWGAKTFF
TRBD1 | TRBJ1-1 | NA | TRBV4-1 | TGCGCCAGCAGCCAGAGGGTATGGACAGGGGGTAAGGACACTGAAGCTTTCTTT | CASSQRVWTGGKDTEAFF
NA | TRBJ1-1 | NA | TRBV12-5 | TGTGCTACCCAGGACAGCAAGAACACTGAAGCTTTCTTT | CATQDSKNTEAFF
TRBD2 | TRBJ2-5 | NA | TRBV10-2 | TGCGCCAGCAGTGAGTTTTGGACTAGTATCGGGACCCAGTACTTC | CASSEFWTSIGTQYF
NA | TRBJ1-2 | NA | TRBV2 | TGTGCCAGCAGTGAACAGAGGCTTTATGGCTACACCTTC | CASSEQRLYGYTF
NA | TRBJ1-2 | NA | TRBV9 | TGTGCCAGCAGCGTGGGTTTGAACAGTGGCTACACCTTC | CASSVGLNSGYTF
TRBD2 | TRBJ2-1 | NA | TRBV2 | TGTGCCAGCATCATAGCGGGAGAGGGAAATGAGCAGTTCTTC | CASIIAGEGNEQFF
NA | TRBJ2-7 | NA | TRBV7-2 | TGTGCCAGCAGCACGCGGACAGCCTACGAGCAGTACTTC | CASSTRTAYEQYF
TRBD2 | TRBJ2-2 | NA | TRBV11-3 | TGTGCCAGCAGCTTACTAGCGGGAGCGTTCGGGGAGCTGTTTTTT | CASSLLAGAFGELFF
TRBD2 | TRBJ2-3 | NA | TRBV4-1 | TGCGCCAGCAGCCGCTTACTAGCGGGAGGGGGAGATACGCAGTATTTT | CASSRLLAGGGDTQYF
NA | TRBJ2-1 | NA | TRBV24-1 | TGTGCCACCAGTGATTTGGACTCTTGGAGCTCCTACAATGAGCAGTTCTTC | CATSDLDSWSSYNEQFF
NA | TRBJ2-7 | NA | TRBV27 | TGTGCCAGCAGCCATCCCCGTCGACAGTACTACGAGCAGTACTTC | CASSHPRRQYYEQYF
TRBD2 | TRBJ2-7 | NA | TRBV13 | TGTGCCAGCAGCCCCCCGCGGGGGGCCTCCTACGAGCAGTACTTC | CASSPPRGASYEQYF
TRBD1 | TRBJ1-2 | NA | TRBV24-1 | TGTGCCACCAGGGGACAGGGCCCAAACTATGGCTACACCTTC | CATRGQGPNYGYTF
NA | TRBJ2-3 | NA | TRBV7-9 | TGTGCCAGCAGCTTAGCTAGTAGCACAGATACGCAGTATTTT | CASSLASSTDTQYF
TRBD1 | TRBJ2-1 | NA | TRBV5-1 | TGCGCCAGCAGCTCACTCATCGGGACAGCTTACAATGAGCAGTTCTTC | CASSSLIGTAYNEQFF
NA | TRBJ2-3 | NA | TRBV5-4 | TGTGCCAGCAGCCCCGGGACATTCTACACAGATACGCAGTATTTT | CASSPGTFYTDTQYF
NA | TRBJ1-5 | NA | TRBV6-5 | TGTGCCAGCAGGGGAACAGGGTTCCAGCCCCAGCATTTT | CASRGTGFQPQHF
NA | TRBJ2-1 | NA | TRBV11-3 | TGTGCCAGCAGCTTCGCCAGGGGCGATGAGCAGTTCTTC | CASSFARGDEQFF
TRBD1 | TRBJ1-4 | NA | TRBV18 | TGTGCCAGCTCACCGGGACAGGGAAATGAAAAACTGTTTTTT | CASSPGQGNEKLFF
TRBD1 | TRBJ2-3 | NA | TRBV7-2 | TGTGCCAGCAGCTTGGACAGGGCCGCAGATACGCAGTATTTT | CASSLDRAADTQYF